The present entry profiles one T cell receptor beta chain with its context. Some clones are missing from TCRdb's copy, which holds only in-frame ones; the method was immunoSEQ multiplex PCR. This sample yields tens of thousands of clones, of which just under 90% are seen a single time; around 5.5% belongs to the top ten. Per germline, CDR1 LNHDA and CDR2 SQIVND (reference sequence). The ends lost 7 bases at V and 1 base at J; junction bases unmatched: 4. The CDR3 runs to 13 residues. The data stem from a study of technical replicates of blood from several donors. Sequenced input: PBMCs. The chain recombines TRBV19 with TRBJ2-7, with 7 nucleotides matching TRBD1. This receptor was taken from a human donor in good health. Some clones in this sample may be carry-over from other donors' samples. CDR3 sequence reads: CASKEDRSYEQYF. The CDR3 DNA reads TGTGCCAGTAAAGAGGACAGGTCCTACGAGCAGTACTTC.